This TCR beta chain is from a study of cytomegalovirus exposure and HLA in healthy donors. In the PCR, 60 Vbeta and 13 Jbeta primers were used. The table came from immunoSEQ multiplex PCR; TCRdb's copy has only in-frame clones and leaves some out. The sample shows 150,000 or so clones, more than 70% of them seen only once. Trimming cost V 2 bases and J 3 bases, with 12 bases left between them. The CDR3 consists of 15 residues. Germline V gives CDR1 SGHTA, CDR2 FQGNSA. Notes on the study in general: Later analysis showed most CMV-associated TCR beta chains appearing HLA-restricted. Analysis was carried out at a later point, and it linked a missense DCLRE1C variant to TCR beta V- and J-gene trimming. As was reported, the classifier diagnosed cytomegalovirus status with high specificity and sensitivity.

Comments on this clone: The antigen remains unidentified.

V is TRBV7-2 and J is TRBJ2-3, with D possibly being TRBD2 (6 bases). The specimen was PBMCs. The TCR originated in a male donor in good health and CMV-seronegative. The chain's CDR3 is CASSLRGIQTDTQYF. CDR3 DNA: TGTGCCAGCAGCTTACGCGGGATCCAAACAGATACGCAGTATTTT.